This entry is about one T cell receptor beta chain. The antigen remains undetermined. Data came from immunoSEQ multiplex PCR; TCRdb stores just in-frame clones and leaves some out. Altogether tens of thousands of clones are present, roughly 86% being singletons, with the ten largest covering about 9.4%. Germline V lookup: CDR1 SGHDN, CDR2 FVKESK. Trimming cost V 5 bases and J 8 bases, with 12 bases left between them. The CDR3 is 12 amino acids. The sample belongs to a study of lymphopenia after photon versus proton radiotherapy. The study, taken as a whole, reports: Under photons, naive T cells and diversity fell while effector/memory populations rose. In patients who died, overall survival fell as post-nadir TCR diversity dropped more. Authors raise, but do not show, better survival with proton therapy. After the lymphocyte nadir, photon-treated repertoires showed oligoclonal expansion, especially of CD8+ Temra cells.

The V and J genes are TRBV14 and TRBJ1-2; weak D call: TRBD1 (5 bases). This clonotype was obtained from a woman in her 70s with pancreatic cancer. Some clones in this sample may be carry-over from other donors' samples. The sample here was peripheral blood, taken from a patient treated with proton-based radiotherapy. This CDR3 reads CASSDPGQGYTF. The CDR3, as DNA: TGTGCCAGCAGCGACCCAGGGCAGGGCTACACCTTC.